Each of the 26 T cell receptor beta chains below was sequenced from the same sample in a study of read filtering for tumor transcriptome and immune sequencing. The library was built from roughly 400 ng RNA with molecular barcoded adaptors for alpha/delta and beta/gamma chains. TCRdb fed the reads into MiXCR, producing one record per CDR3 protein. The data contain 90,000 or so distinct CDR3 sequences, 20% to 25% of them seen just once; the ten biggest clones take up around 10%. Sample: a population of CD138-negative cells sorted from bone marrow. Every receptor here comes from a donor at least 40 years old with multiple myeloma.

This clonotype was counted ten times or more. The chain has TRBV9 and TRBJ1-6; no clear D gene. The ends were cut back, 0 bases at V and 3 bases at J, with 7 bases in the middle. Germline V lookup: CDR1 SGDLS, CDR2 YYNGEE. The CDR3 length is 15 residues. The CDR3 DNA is TGTGCCAGCAGCGTAGCTGTTAACTATAATTCACCCCTCCACTTT. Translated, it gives CASSVAVNYNSPLHF.

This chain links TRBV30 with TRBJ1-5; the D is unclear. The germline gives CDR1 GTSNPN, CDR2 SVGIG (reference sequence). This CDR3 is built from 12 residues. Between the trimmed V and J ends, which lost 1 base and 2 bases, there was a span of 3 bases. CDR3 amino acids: CAWSGGNQPQHF. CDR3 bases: TGTGCCTGGAGTGGAGGCAATCAGCCCCAGCATTTT. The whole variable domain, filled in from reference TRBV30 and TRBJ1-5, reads SQTIHQWPATLVQPVGSPLSLECTVEGTSNPNLYWYRQAAGRGLQLLFYSVGIGQISSEVPQNLSASRPQDRQFILSSKKLLLSDSGFYLCAWSGGNQPQHFGDGTRLSIL.

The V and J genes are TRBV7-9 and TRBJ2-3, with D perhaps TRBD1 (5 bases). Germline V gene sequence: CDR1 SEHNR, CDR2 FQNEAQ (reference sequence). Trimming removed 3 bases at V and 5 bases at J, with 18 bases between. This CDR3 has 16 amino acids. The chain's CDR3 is CASSLLRNSGIDTQYF. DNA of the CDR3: TGTGCCAGCAGCTTGCTCCGGAACTCAGGGATAGATACGCAGTATTTT.

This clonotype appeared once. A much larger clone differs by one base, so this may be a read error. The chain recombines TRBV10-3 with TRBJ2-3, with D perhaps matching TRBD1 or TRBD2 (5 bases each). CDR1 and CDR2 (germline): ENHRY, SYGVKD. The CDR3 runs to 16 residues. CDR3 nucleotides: TGTGTCATCAGTGAAGGGGCGGCCATGGGAGCAGATACGCAGTATTTT. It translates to CVISEGAAMGADTQYF.

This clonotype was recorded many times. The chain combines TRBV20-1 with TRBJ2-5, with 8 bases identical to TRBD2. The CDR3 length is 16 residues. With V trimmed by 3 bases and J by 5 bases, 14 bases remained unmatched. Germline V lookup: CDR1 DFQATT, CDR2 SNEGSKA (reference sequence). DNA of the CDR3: TGCAGTGCTAGGCCCCTTCGGGGGGGGCCGTTGGAGACCCAGTACTTC. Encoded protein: CSARPLRGGPLETQYF.

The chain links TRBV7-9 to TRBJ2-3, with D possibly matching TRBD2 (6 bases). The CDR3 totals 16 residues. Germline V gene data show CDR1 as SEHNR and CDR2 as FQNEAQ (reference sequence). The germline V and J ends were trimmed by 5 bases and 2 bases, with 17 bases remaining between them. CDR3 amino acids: CASSVGPGRSTDTQYF. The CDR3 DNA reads TGTGCCAGCAGCGTAGGACCCGGGAGATCCACAGATACGCAGTATTTT.

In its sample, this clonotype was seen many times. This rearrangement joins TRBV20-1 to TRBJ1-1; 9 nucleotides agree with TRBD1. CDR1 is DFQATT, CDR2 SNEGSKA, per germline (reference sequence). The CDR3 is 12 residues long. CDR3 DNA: TGCAGCCCACAGGGGGCGAACACTGAAGCTTTCTTT. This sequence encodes CSPQGANTEAFF.

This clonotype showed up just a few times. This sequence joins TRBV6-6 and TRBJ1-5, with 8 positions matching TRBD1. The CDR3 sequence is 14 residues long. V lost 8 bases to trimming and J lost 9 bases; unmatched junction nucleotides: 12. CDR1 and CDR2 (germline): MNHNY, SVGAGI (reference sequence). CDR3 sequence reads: CASAPQGALRPQHF. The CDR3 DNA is TGTGCCAGCGCACCCCAGGGGGCCTTACGGCCCCAGCATTTT.

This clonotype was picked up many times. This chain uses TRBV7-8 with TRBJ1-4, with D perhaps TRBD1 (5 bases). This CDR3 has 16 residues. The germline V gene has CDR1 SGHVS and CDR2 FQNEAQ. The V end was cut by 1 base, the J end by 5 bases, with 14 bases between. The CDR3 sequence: CASSLGIRGQNEKLFF. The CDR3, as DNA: TGTGCCAGCAGCTTAGGCATAAGGGGCCAAAATGAAAAACTGTTTTTT.

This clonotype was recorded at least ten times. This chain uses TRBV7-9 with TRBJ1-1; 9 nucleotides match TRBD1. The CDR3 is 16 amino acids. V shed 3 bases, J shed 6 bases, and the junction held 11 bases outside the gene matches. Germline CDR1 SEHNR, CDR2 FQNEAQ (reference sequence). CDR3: CASSFRTGDMAAEAFF. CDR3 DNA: TGTGCCAGCAGCTTTCGGACAGGGGACATGGCGGCTGAAGCTTTCTTT.

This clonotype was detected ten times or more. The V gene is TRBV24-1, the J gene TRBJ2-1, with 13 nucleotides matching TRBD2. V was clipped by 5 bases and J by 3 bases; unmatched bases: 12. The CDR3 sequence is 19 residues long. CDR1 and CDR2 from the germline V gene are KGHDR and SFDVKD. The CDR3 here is CATSGRPGLAGRSYNEQFF. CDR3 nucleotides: TGTGCCACCAGTGGACGACCGGGACTAGCGGGGAGAAGCTACAATGAGCAGTTCTTC.

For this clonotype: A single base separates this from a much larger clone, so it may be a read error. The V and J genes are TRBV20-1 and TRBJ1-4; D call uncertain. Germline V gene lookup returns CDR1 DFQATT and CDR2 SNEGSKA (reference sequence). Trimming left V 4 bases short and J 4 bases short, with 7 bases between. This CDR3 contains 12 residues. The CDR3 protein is CSAKKYNEKLFF. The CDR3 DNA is TGCAGTGCTAAAAAATATAATGAAAAACTGTTTTTT.

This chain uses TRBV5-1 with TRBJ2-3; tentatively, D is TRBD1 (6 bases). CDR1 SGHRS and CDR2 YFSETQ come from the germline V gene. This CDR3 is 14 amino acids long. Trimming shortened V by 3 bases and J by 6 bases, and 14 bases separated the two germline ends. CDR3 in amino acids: CASSSGQPRDTQYF. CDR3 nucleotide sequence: TGCGCCAGCAGCTCCGGACAGCCCAGGGATACGCAGTATTTT.

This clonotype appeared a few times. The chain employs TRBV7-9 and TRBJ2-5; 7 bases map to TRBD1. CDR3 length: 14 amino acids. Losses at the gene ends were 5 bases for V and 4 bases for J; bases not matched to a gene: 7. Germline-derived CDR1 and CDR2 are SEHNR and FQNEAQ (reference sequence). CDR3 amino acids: CASSNLRQGETQYF. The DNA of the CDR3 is TGTGCCAGCAGCAACCTGAGACAGGGAGAGACCCAGTACTTC.

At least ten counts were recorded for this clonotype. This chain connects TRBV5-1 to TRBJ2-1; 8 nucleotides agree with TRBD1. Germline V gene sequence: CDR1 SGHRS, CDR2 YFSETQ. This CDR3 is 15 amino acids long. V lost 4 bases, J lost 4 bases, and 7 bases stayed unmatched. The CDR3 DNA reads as TGCGCCAGCAGCCCCCGGGACAGGATTTACAATGAGCAGTTCTTC. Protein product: CASSPRDRIYNEQFF.

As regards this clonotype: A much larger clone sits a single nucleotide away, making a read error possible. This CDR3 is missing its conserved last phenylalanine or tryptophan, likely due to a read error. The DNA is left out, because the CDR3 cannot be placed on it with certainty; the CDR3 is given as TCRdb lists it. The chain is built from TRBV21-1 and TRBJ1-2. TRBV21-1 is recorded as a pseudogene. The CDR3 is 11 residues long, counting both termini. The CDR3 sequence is CASSKGDLLSY.

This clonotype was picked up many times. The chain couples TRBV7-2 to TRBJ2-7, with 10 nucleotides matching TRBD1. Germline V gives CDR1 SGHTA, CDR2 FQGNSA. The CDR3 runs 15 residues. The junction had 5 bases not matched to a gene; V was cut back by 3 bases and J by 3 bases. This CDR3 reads CASSFTGTGDYEQYF. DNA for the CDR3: TGTGCCAGCAGCTTTACCGGGACAGGGGACTACGAGCAGTACTTC.

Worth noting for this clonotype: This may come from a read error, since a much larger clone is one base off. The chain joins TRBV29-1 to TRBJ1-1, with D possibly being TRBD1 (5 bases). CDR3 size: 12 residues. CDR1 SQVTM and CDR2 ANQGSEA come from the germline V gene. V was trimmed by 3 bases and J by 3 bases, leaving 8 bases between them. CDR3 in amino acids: CSVELQDTEAFF. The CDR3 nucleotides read TGCAGCGTTGAGTTACAGGACACTGAAGCTTTCTTT.

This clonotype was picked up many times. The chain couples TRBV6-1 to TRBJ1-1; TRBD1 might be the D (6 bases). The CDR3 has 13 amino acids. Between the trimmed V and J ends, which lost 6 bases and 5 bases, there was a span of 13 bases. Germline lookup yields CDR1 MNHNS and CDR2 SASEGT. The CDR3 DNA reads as TGTGCCAGCAGCCCGAGAGGGGGTACTGAAGCTTTCTTT. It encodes CASSPRGGTEAFF.

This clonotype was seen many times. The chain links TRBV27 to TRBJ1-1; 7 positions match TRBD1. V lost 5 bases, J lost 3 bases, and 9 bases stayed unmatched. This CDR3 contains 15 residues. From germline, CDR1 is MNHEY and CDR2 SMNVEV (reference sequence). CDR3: CASSDIQGTYTEAFF. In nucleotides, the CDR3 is TGTGCCAGCAGTGACATACAGGGGACGTACACTGAAGCTTTCTTT.

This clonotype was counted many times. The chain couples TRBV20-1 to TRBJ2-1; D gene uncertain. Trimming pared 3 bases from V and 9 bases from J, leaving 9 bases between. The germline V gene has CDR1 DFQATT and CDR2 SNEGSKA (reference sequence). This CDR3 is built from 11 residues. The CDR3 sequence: CSASTGAEQFF. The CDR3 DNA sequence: TGCAGTGCTAGTACGGGCGCTGAGCAGTTCTTC.

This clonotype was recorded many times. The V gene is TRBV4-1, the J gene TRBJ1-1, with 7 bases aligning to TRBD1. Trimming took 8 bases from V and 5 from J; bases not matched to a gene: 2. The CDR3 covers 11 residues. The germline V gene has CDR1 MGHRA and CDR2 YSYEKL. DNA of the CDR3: TGCGCCAGCCAGGGGGGTACTGAAGCTTTCTTT. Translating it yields CASQGGTEAFF.

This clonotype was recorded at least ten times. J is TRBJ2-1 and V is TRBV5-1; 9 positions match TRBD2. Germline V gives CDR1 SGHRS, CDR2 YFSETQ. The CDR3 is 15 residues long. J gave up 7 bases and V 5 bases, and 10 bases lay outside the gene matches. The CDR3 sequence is CASRSLAGIRNEQFF. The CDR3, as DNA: TGCGCCAGCAGGTCCCTAGCGGGGATCCGAAATGAGCAGTTCTTC. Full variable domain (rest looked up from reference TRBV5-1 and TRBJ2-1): KAGVTQTPRYLIKTRGQQVTLSCSPISGHRSVSWYQQTPGQGLQFLFEYFSETQRNKGNFPGRFSGRQFSNSRSEMNVSTLELGDSALYLCASRSLAGIRNEQFFGPGTRLTVL.

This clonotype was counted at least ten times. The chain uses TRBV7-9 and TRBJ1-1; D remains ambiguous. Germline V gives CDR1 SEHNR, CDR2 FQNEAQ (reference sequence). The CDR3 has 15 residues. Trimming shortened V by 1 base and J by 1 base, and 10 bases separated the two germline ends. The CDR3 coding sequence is TGTGCCAGCAGCTTAGAGGTTCCAGCGAACACTGAAGCTTTCTTT. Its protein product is CASSLEVPANTEAFF.

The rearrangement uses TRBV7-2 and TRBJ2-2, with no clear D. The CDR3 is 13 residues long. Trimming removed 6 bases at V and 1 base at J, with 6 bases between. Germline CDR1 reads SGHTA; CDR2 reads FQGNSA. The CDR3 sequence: CASRNKNTGELFF. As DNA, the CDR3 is TGTGCCAGCAGGAATAAGAACACCGGGGAGCTGTTTTTT.

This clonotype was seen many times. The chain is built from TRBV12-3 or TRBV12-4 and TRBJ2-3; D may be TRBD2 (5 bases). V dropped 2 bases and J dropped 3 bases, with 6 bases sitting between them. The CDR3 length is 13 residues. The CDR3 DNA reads TGTGCCAGCAGTTTATTAGCGACAGATACGCAGTATTTT. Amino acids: CASSLLATDTQYF.